The rows below give T cell receptor beta chains drawn from one sample of a study of cytomegalovirus exposure and HLA in healthy donors. The data were produced by immunoSEQ multiplex PCR, yet TCRdb's version contains in-frame clones alone and is incomplete. The repertoire holds roughly 110,000 clones, with 76% as singletons. Sequencing input: PBMCs. The receptors derive from a man younger than 30 in good health and CMV-seronegative. CDR3s include the opening cysteine and the closing phenylalanine or tryptophan. The D gene is left open where the match is weak.

. . TRBV10-3 CAISEQGRYEQYF
TRBD1 TRBJ1-6 TRBV4-2 CASTRGPDNSPLHF
TRBD2 TRBJ2-3 TRBV5-1 CASSSLTSGGGPDTQYF
TRBD1 TRBJ2-7 TRBV28 CASTLGGQGGYEQYF
. TRBJ1-4 TRBV10-3 CAISESGGTNEKLFF
TRBD2 TRBJ2-3 TRBV19 CASSMRLAGYLSNTQYF
. TRBJ2-3 TRBV27 CASRPGSTDTQYF
TRBD2 TRBJ2-1 TRBV9 CASSVEAGVLFF
. TRBJ2-7 TRBV9 CASSVGGVTRQQYF
. TRBJ2-7 TRBV4-1 CASSQEQGGVYEQYF
TRBD2 TRBJ2-3 TRBV2 CASSEPRSSLAGTTDTQYF
. TRBJ1-2 TRBV27 CASSSPRGGANYGYTF
. TRBJ2-7 TRBV19 CASSINRRPYEQYF
TRBD2 TRBJ2-6 TRBV11-3 CASSPGGSGANVLTF
. TRBJ1-5 TRBV19 CASSIGLRVYQPQHF
. TRBJ1-5 TRBV18 CASSPEGMQYQPQHF
TRBD1 TRBJ1-1 TRBV19 CASQRDRVIPEAFF
TRBD1 TRBJ1-1 TRBV15 CATSGGDRGYTEAFF
. TRBJ2-7 TRBV6-1 CASSEIKGARWQYF
. TRBJ1-2 TRBV5-1 CASSSTGPNYGYTF
TRBD1 TRBJ2-1 TRBV11-3 CASSRQGGTSEQFF
. TRBJ1-2 TRBV12-5 CASGLGSGVGGYTF
. TRBJ1-4 TRBV10-2 CASSETWDTINEKLFF
. TRBJ1-1 TRBV10-3 CAIRGVGTEAFF
. TRBJ2-1 TRBV11-2 CASSPGLLPNEQFF
. TRBJ1-3 TRBV15 CATSRESLSVSGNTIYF
. TRBJ1-1 TRBV6-6 CASSYPGSRLAEAFF
. TRBJ2-3 TRBV6-5 CASSLGGDYTDTQYF
TRBD1 TRBJ1-3 TRBV4-3 CASSQNTGTAGPGNTIYF
. TRBJ1-5 TRBV19 CASSTIVRDTVGSPQHF
TRBD1 TRBJ1-2 TRBV9 CASRNEPGQGASNYGYTF
TRBD1 TRBJ1-5 TRBV18 CASSPRDRSYSNQPQHF
TRBD2 TRBJ2-3 TRBV7-2 CASSPQAGASDTQYF
TRBD2 TRBJ2-1 TRBV4-2 CASSQGGGVGEQFF
TRBD1 TRBJ2-5 TRBV14 CASSGTGKETQYF
. TRBJ1-5 TRBV6-5 CAIQEGSYVSQPQHF
. TRBJ1-3 TRBV28 CASSLRDFSGNTIYF
. TRBJ1-2 TRBV4-2 CASSQERQDYGYPF
. TRBJ1-1 TRBV7-9 CASSPQGREAFF
. TRBJ1-5 TRBV19 CASSPLNQPQHF
. TRBJ1-1 TRBV15 CATSRSGVPHTEAFF
. TRBJ2-2 TRBV15 CATSRVDGELFF
. TRBJ2-1 TRBV7-6 CASSLRHASREQFF
. TRBJ1-2 TRBV9 CASSVAGAPVGYTF
. TRBJ1-1 TRBV5-1 CASSRAAVNTEAFF
TRBD1 TRBJ2-5 TRBV15 CATRTDRGPFIQYF
. TRBJ2-7 TRBV11-2 CASSLVPGLYEQYF
. TRBJ2-1 TRBV7-8 CASSLRDGGHHEQFF
TRBD2 TRBJ2-1 TRBV15 CATSRSGGTYNEQFF
. TRBJ1-3 TRBV4-2 CASRLQGSSGNTIYF
TRBD1 TRBJ1-3 TRBV10-3 CAISGDRWYWPGNTIYF
. TRBJ2-7 TRBV7-9 CASSFFSYEQYF
. TRBJ2-1 TRBV9 CASGRGYEQFF
. TRBJ2-7 TRBV6-5 CASRPPGSYEQYF
TRBD1 TRBJ1-2 TRBV9 CASSVELSRGRQGYTF
. TRBJ2-7 TRBV7-9 CASSDSGTYEQYF